The following is a T cell receptor (beta chain) sequence with its context. Its matching antigen is unknown. Each CDR3 protein is one row after TCRdb ran MiXCR on the reads. The table records a few hundred thousand distinct CDR3 sequences, approximately 25% of them present only once. With 6 bases removed from V and 4 bases from J, the gap between germline ends came to 17 bases. CDR1 and CDR2 (germline): SGHTA, FQGNSA. CDR3 length equals 15 residues. The data belong to a study of T cell repertoires in cytomegalovirus infection. Across the study: CMV infection and matching HLA type were both indicated by public TCR beta signatures. Overall study findings and caveats: Carriage of CMV together with the relevant HLA was identifiable through cumulative public TCR beta family frequency.

This sequence originates from a human donor in good health (CMV status not recorded). Some clones in this sample may be carry-over from other donors' samples. The source was cultured PBMCs, collected from culture after CMV antigen stimulation. The chain has TRBV7-2 and TRBJ2-3, with a weak D call TRBD1 (6 bases). The CDR3 DNA follows: TGTGCCAGCAGTCCTCAGGGGTTGGGGGCAGATACGCAGTATTTT. This encodes CASSPQGLGADTQYF.